The 14 T cell receptor beta chains reported below all come from one sample, sequenced in a study of blood T cell repertoires in COVID-19. Profiled with immunoSEQ multiplex PCR; TCRdb holds only in-frame clones, not every one. The data contain tens of thousands of clones, 65% to 80% of them seen just once; the ten biggest clones take up roughly 50%. Sequencing was carried out using peripheral blood. Receptors were obtained from a human donor in a cohort sampled during active COVID-19.

This rearrangement joins TRBV2 to TRBJ2-1; D is possibly TRBD2 (6 bases). Germline CDR1 and CDR2: SNHLY and FYNNEI. This CDR3 has 11 residues. Trimming stripped 6 bases from V and 15 bases from J, with 15 bases between. The CDR3 protein is CASSVRLEVFF. The CDR3 DNA reads TGTGCCAGCAGCGTAAGACTAGAAGTGTTCTTC.

The chain has TRBV7-2 and TRBJ2-1; a possible D gene is TRBD1 (7 bases). Germline CDR1 is SGHTA and CDR2 is FQGNSA. The CDR3 consists of 15 residues. V was clipped by 5 bases and J by 1 base, with 12 bases between them. The CDR3 DNA reads TGTGCCAGCAGCCTTGCGGGACAGTCCTACAATGAGCAGTTCTTC. Protein sequence: CASSLAGQSYNEQFF.

The V call is TRBV19, the J call TRBJ1-5; D is perhaps TRBD1 (6 bases). CDR1 is LNHDA and CDR2 is SQIVND in the germline V gene (reference sequence). This CDR3 has 15 amino acids. The V end lost 2 bases, the J end lost 6 bases, and 14 bases lay between the germline ends. Here the CDR3 reads CASSINRERSQPQHF. The CDR3 bases are TGTGCCAGTAGTATAAACAGGGAGCGGAGTCAGCCCCAGCATTTT.

The rearrangement links TRBV7-6 to TRBJ2-1, with unresolved D. The CDR3 is 11 residues long. The germline V and J ends were trimmed by 8 bases and 12 bases, with 14 bases remaining between them. Germline V gene data show CDR1 as SGHVS and CDR2 as FNYEAQ. CDR3 loop: CASLGDSRQFF. Written as DNA, the CDR3 is TGTGCCAGCTTAGGCGACTCTCGGCAGTTCTTC.

This clone came up once. This chain connects TRBV5-1 to TRBJ1-1, with unresolved D. Trimming shortened V by 4 bases and J by 0 bases, and 10 bases separated the two germline ends. Germline assignment: CDR1 SGHRS and CDR2 YFSETQ. The CDR3 has 14 residues. This CDR3 is CASSPQTVNTEAFF. The CDR3 coding sequence is TGCGCCAGCAGCCCCCAGACTGTGAACACTGAAGCTTTCTTT.

J is TRBJ2-7 and V is TRBV5-1; a possible D gene is TRBD2 (5 bases). CDR1 and CDR2 (germline): SGHRS, YFSETQ. The CDR3 extends over 15 amino acids. Trimming left V 0 bases short and J 0 bases short, with 10 bases between. The CDR3 loop is CASSLVSGASYEQYF. Written as DNA, the CDR3 is TGCGCCAGCAGCTTGGTCAGCGGAGCCTCCTACGAGCAGTACTTC. Variable domain in full (rest from reference TRBV5-1 and TRBJ2-7): KAGVTQTPRYLIKTRGQQVTLSCSPISGHRSVSWYQQTPGQGLQFLFEYFSETQRNKGNFPGRFSGRQFSNSRSEMNVSTLELGDSALYLCASSLVSGASYEQYFGPGTRLTVT.

The chain joins TRBV30 to TRBJ2-7, with TRBD2 as a possible D gene (6 bases). V lost 3 bases, J lost 0 bases, and 15 bases lay in between. The CDR3 covers 15 residues. Germline V CDR1 and CDR2: GTSNPN, SVGIG (reference sequence). The CDR3 sequence: CAWSLGGQNSYEQYF. The CDR3, as DNA: TGTGCCTGGAGCCTCGGAGGGCAGAACTCCTACGAGCAGTACTTC.

The genes are TRBV6-5 and TRBJ1-1, with 9 bases matching TRBD1. The V segment lost 2 bases and the J segment 5 bases; nucleotides outside the gene matches: 6. This CDR3 spans 15 amino acids. Per the germline V gene, CDR1 is MNHEY and CDR2 is SVGAGI. The CDR3 region is CASSYKQGARTEAFF. CDR3 nucleotide sequence: TGTGCCAGCAGTTACAAACAGGGGGCGCGTACTGAAGCTTTCTTT.

The V call is TRBV5-1, the J call TRBJ2-5; maybe TRBD1 (6 bases). This CDR3 has 14 residues. Germline V lookup: CDR1 SGHRS, CDR2 YFSETQ. The V gene lost 0 bases and the J gene lost 5 bases, with 11 bases spanning the gap. As DNA, the CDR3 is TGCGCCAGCAGCTTGGGTCAGGGGAGCGAGACCCAGTACTTC. It is translated as CASSLGQGSETQYF.

This clone was seen only once. This chain connects TRBV10-3 to TRBJ1-2; TRBD1 is a possible D gene (5 bases). The CDR3 totals 13 residues. Germline values: CDR1 ENHRY, CDR2 SYGVKD. The ends were cut back, 6 bases at V and 4 bases at J, with 12 bases in the middle. The CDR3 DNA sequence: TGTGCCATCAGCCAGGGTTATGGCTATGGCTACACCTTC. This codes for CAISQGYGYGYTF.

This clone counts as medium-sized. The chain employs TRBV28 and TRBJ1-2; a weak D match, TRBD1 (5 bases). The CDR3 has 15 residues. The V end lost 5 bases, the J end lost 4 bases, and 17 bases lay between the germline ends. Per germline, CDR1 MDHEN and CDR2 SYDVKM. CDR3 residues: CASSPGGDRGYGYTF. Here the CDR3 DNA reads TGTGCCAGCAGTCCCGGAGGGGATCGGGGCTATGGCTACACCTTC.

The rearrangement uses TRBV27 and TRBJ1-2; 7 bases are shared with TRBD1. CDR3 length: 13 amino acids. V lost 7 bases to trimming and J lost 2 bases; unmatched junction nucleotides: 4. CDR1 and CDR2 from the germline V gene are MNHEY and SMNVEV (reference sequence). CDR3 nucleotide sequence: TGTGCCAGCAAGGCAGGGGGGAACTATGGCTACACCTTC. Translated: CASKAGGNYGYTF.

The V and J genes are TRBV27 and TRBJ2-7, with 14 positions matching TRBD2. The CDR3 covers 15 residues. The V and J ends lost 7 bases and 5 bases, in that order; junction bases with no gene match: 7. Germline V gene sequence: CDR1 MNHEY, CDR2 SMNVEV (reference sequence). This CDR3 reads CASKRLAGGPDEQYF. The DNA of the CDR3 is TGTGCCAGCAAACGACTAGCGGGAGGGCCGGACGAGCAGTACTTC.

This clone came up a few times. The CDR3 DNA is TGTGCCAGCAGCTTGGGAGGAGAGGGGCCCTTCGGCGAGCAGTACTTC. This translates into CASSLGGEGPFGEQYF. The chain links TRBV11-1 to TRBJ2-7; TRBD2 might be the D (6 bases). Germline values: CDR1 SGHAT, CDR2 FQDESV (reference sequence). This CDR3 comprises 16 residues. The V gene lost 3 bases and the J gene lost 6 bases, with 21 bases spanning the gap.